The 29 T cell receptor beta chains below were found in one sample sequenced in a study of T cell responses to AZD1222 COVID-19 vaccine. The repertoire was sequenced with immunoSEQ multiplex PCR; TCRdb's copy has only in-frame clones and lacks some. Of 150,000 to 200,000 clones in the sample, around 92% were seen once. The sample here was peripheral blood, taken on day 0 of AZD1222 vaccination. The source is an adult in good health.

This sequence joins TRBV25-1 and TRBJ2-7; possibly TRBD1 for D (6 bases). This CDR3 spans 13 amino acids. V dropped 6 bases and J dropped 7 bases, with 16 bases sitting between them. The germline CDR1 and CDR2 sequences are MGHDK and SYGVNS. The CDR3 sequence: CASRTGFLSEQYF. CDR3 in DNA: TGTGCCAGCAGGACAGGCTTCCTTTCAGAGCAGTACTTC.

The chain employs TRBV28 and TRBJ2-3; 15 bases match TRBD2. This CDR3 region has 19 residues. Germline-derived CDR1 and CDR2 are MDHEN and SYDVKM. V was pared by 0 bases and J by 3 bases, with 7 bases of the junction left unmatched. The CDR3 DNA sequence: TGTGCCAGCAGTTTATGGTCGGGACTAGCGGGAGGAGGTACAGATACGCAGTATTTT. Translated: CASSLWSGLAGGGTDTQYF.

This chain's CDR3 is CASSPPDREAGELFF. CDR3 nucleotide sequence: TGTGCCAGCAGTCCACCGGACAGGGAGGCCGGGGAGCTGTTTTTT. This sequence joins TRBV28 and TRBJ2-2, with 8 bases fitting TRBD1. The CDR3 sequence is 15 residues long. Germline V lookup: CDR1 MDHEN, CDR2 SYDVKM. The ends lost 5 bases at V and 6 bases at J; junction bases unmatched: 8.

V usage is TRBV5-1 and J usage is TRBJ1-2; TRBD1 matches 9 bases. Germline CDR1 is SGHRS and CDR2 is YFSETQ. The V gene end was trimmed by 1 base and the J gene end by 8 bases; junction bases not matched to a gene: 12. This CDR3 comprises 16 residues. The CDR3: CASSLTLIRDRVGYTF. The DNA for the CDR3 is TGCGCCAGCAGCTTGACACTGATTCGGGACAGGGTCGGCTACACCTTC.

The chain recombines TRBV28 with TRBJ2-1; 8 bases agree with TRBD2. Germline CDR1 is MDHEN and CDR2 is SYDVKM. There are 20 residues in the CDR3. J gave up 0 bases and V 2 bases, and 15 bases lay outside the gene matches. CDR3 DNA sequence: TGTGCCAGCAGTTTACCCCCGGGACTAGGGACCTTAAGCTCCTACAATGAGCAGTTCTTC. Protein: CASSLPPGLGTLSSYNEQFF. The variable domain in full, completed from reference TRBV28 and TRBJ2-1, reads DVKVTQSSRYLVKRTGEKVFLECVQDMDHENMFWYRQDPGLGLRLIYFSYDVKMKEKGDIPEGYSVSREKKERFSLILESASTNQTSMYLCASSLPPGLGTLSSYNEQFFGPGTRLTVL.

The chain carries TRBV4-1 and TRBJ1-1; 7 bases map to TRBD1. Germline V lookup: CDR1 MGHRA, CDR2 YSYEKL. The CDR3 runs to 14 residues. The ends lost 4 bases at V and 1 base at J; junction bases unmatched: 3. CDR3 bases: TGCGCCAGCAGCCGGGGACAGCGGAACACTGAAGCTTTCTTT. Amino acids: CASSRGQRNTEAFF.

The chain has TRBV6-5 and TRBJ2-3; 7 nucleotides match TRBD2. The ends lost 8 bases at V and 1 base at J; junction bases unmatched: 3. Germline loops: CDR1 MNHEY, CDR2 SVGAGI. The CDR3 has 13 amino acids. The CDR3 here is CASLREGTDTQYF. CDR3 coding DNA: TGTGCCAGCTTACGGGAGGGCACAGATACGCAGTATTTT.

The rearrangement links TRBV11-2 to TRBJ2-7, with 8 bases fitting TRBD1. This CDR3 is built from 15 residues. Germline lookup yields CDR1 SGHAT and CDR2 FQNNGV. Trimming cost V 5 bases and J 5 bases; bases outside gene matches: 11. CDR3 loop: CASSRVGQGGHEQYF. CDR3 nucleotide sequence: TGTGCCAGCAGCAGAGTAGGACAGGGAGGACACGAGCAGTACTTC.

Comment on this clone: A read error may account for a junction end that differs from germline. The chain has TRBV6-5 and TRBJ2-1; 8 nucleotides align to TRBD2. This CDR3 has 11 residues. Germline assignment: CDR1 MNHEY and CDR2 SVGAGI. The CDR3 DNA sequence: TGTGTCAGCGGGAGACGAGATGAGCAGTTCTTC. Translation: CVSGRRDEQFF.

This chain connects TRBV10-3 to TRBJ2-2; D gene uncertain. The CDR3 totals 15 residues. The germline V and J ends were trimmed by 4 bases and 3 bases, with 12 bases remaining between them. The germline gives CDR1 ENHRY, CDR2 SYGVKD. CDR3 nucleotides: TGTGCCATCAGTGTAGGATCAAGCCACACCGGGGAGCTGTTTTTT. As protein: CAISVGSSHTGELFF.

The chain is built from TRBV5-4 and TRBJ1-2; D is unresolved. The ends were cut back, 3 bases at V and 1 base at J, with 7 bases in the middle. CDR1 SGHNT and CDR2 YYREEE come from the germline V gene (reference sequence). This CDR3 is built from 13 residues. In DNA form, the CDR3 reads TGTGCCAGCAGCTCTCAGGTTAACTATGGCTACACCTTC. It yields the protein CASSSQVNYGYTF.

V usage is TRBV6-2 or TRBV6-3 and J usage is TRBJ1-5; D is possibly TRBD1 (5 bases). Trimming took 2 bases from V and 0 from J, leaving 8 bases between them. This CDR3 region has 15 residues. CDR1 and CDR2 from the germline V gene are MNHEY and SVGEGT. In DNA, the CDR3 is TGTGCCAGCAGTTACGGGGACTATAGCAATCAGCCCCAGCATTTT. It translates to CASSYGDYSNQPQHF.

The V gene is TRBV7-3, the J gene TRBJ2-3, with TRBD2 matching 7 bases. The CDR3 contains 14 residues. Trimming cost V 4 bases and J 4 bases; bases outside gene matches: 5. From germline, CDR1 is SGHTA and CDR2 FQGTGA. CDR3: CASSSRLAPDTQYF. The CDR3 nucleotides are TGTGCCAGCAGCTCCCGACTAGCTCCAGATACGCAGTATTTT.

The V gene is TRBV7-8, the J gene TRBJ2-7; 8 nucleotides agree with TRBD2. The J segment lost 0 bases and the V segment lost 5 bases, leaving 9 bases of the junction unmatched. Germline V lookup: CDR1 SGHVS, CDR2 FQNEAQ. The CDR3 runs to 16 residues. The CDR3 region is CASSPRLAQSSYEQYF. CDR3 nucleotides: TGTGCCAGCAGCCCCCGACTAGCGCAATCCTCCTACGAGCAGTACTTC.

The rearrangement joins TRBV11-3 to TRBJ1-1; 7 bases are a match to TRBD1. The length of the CDR3 is 16 residues. Trimming removed 5 bases from V and 2 bases from J; junction bases left unmatched: 11. Germline lookup yields CDR1 SGHNT and CDR2 YENEEA. The CDR3 loop reads CASSPRTGGANTEAFF. For the CDR3, the DNA is TGTGCCAGCAGCCCGCGGACAGGCGGCGCTAACACTGAAGCTTTCTTT.

The chain couples TRBV16 to TRBJ2-7; D might be TRBD1 or TRBD2, each matching 5 bases. The CDR3 runs 13 residues. The germline gives CDR1 KGHSY, CDR2 FQNENV. V was trimmed by 4 bases and J by 5 bases, leaving 12 bases between them. The CDR3 loop is CASSLRDLDEQYF. The DNA of the CDR3 is TGTGCCAGCAGCCTCCGGGACCTCGACGAGCAGTACTTC.

This chain joins TRBV6-2 or TRBV6-3 and TRBJ1-6, with a tentative D call TRBD1 (6 bases). V lost 5 bases and J lost 11, with 22 bases in between. The CDR3 contains 16 residues. CDR1 and CDR2 from the germline V gene are MNHEY and SVGEGT. Written as DNA, the CDR3 is TGTGCCAGCAGTGCGAACAGGGATGATAGAGTTCCACCCCTCCACTTT. It encodes CASSANRDDRVPPLHF.

The chain links TRBV7-9 to TRBJ2-2, with D maybe TRBD2 (6 bases). The length of the CDR3 is 14 residues. Germline V lookup: CDR1 SEHNR, CDR2 FQNEAQ (reference sequence). The V end lost 5 bases, the J end lost 6 bases, and 13 bases lay between the germline ends. DNA for the CDR3: TGTGCCAGCAGCCCTTTCAGGGAGGCCGGGGAGCTGTTTTTT. Residues: CASSPFREAGELFF.

This rearrangement joins TRBV19 to TRBJ1-4, with D possibly matching TRBD1 (6 bases). From germline, CDR1 is LNHDA and CDR2 SQIVND (reference sequence). V lost 7 bases and J 2 bases, leaving 14 bases between the germline ends. The CDR3 is made up of 15 amino acids. The DNA for the CDR3 is TGTGCCAGTACCCAGATCCAGGGGACTAATGAAAAACTGTTTTTT. Amino acid sequence: CASTQIQGTNEKLFF.

The chain uses TRBV27 and TRBJ2-7; D call uncertain. The germline CDR1 and CDR2 sequences are MNHEY and SMNVEV (reference sequence). Trimming took 6 bases from V and 2 from J, leaving 11 bases between them. The CDR3 is 13 residues long. The CDR3 DNA reads as TGTGCCAGCAGCCAGCAGTTGGCCTACGAGCAGTACTTC. It is translated as CASSQQLAYEQYF.

The chain couples TRBV29-1 to TRBJ2-6; D not certain. The CDR3 runs to 16 residues. Germline V gene sequence: CDR1 SQVTM, CDR2 ANQGSEA. The V end lost 1 base, the J end lost 0 bases, and 10 bases lay between the germline ends. The CDR3 nucleotides read TGCAGCGTTGAAGGGTCTTTAGACTCTGGGGCCAACGTCCTGACTTTC. Protein product: CSVEGSLDSGANVLTF.

The rearrangement uses TRBV27 and TRBJ2-3; weak D call: TRBD2 (6 bases). Germline lookup yields CDR1 MNHEY and CDR2 SMNVEV (reference sequence). CDR3 size: 15 residues. Trimming cost V 5 bases and J 1 base, with 13 bases left between them. CDR3 sequence (DNA): TGTGCCAGCAGTGAGGGACTTTCAGGCACAGATACGCAGTATTTT. It yields the protein CASSEGLSGTDTQYF.

This chain connects TRBV29-1 to TRBJ1-4, with D uncertain. This CDR3 has 14 residues. Germline-derived CDR1 and CDR2 are SQVTM and ANQGSEA. Trimming took 1 base from V and 11 from J, leaving 17 bases between them. CDR3 DNA sequence: TGCAGCGTTGAAGCCACCGGACTCACGGGGAAACTGTTTTTT. This gives the protein CSVEATGLTGKLFF.

This clone appeared a few times. The chain joins TRBV5-5 to TRBJ2-2, with 8 bases that match TRBD1. Per germline, CDR1 SGHKS and CDR2 YYEKEE (reference sequence). The V gene end was trimmed by 4 bases and the J gene end by 5 bases; junction bases not matched to a gene: 13. The CDR3 is 17 residues long. The CDR3 loop reads CASSPTPQGAGTGELFF. In DNA form, the CDR3 reads TGTGCCAGCAGCCCCACACCCCAGGGGGCGGGGACCGGGGAGCTGTTTTTT.

This clone was seen a single time. V gene TRBV5-1 combines with J gene TRBJ2-3; 11 bases line up with TRBD2. The CDR3 consists of 14 residues. Trimming removed 8 bases from V and 5 bases from J; junction bases left unmatched: 7. Germline-derived CDR1 and CDR2 are SGHRS and YFSETQ. The CDR3 loop is CARNILAGVDTQYF. The CDR3 nucleotides read TGCGCCAGAAACATACTAGCGGGAGTAGATACGCAGTATTTT. The full variable domain, its missing parts supplied by reference TRBV5-1 and TRBJ2-3, is KAGVTQTPRYLIKTRGQQVTLSCSPISGHRSVSWYQQTPGQGLQFLFEYFSETQRNKGNFPGRFSGRQFSNSRSEMNVSTLELGDSALYLCARNILAGVDTQYFGPGTRLTVL.

The chain employs TRBV5-1 and TRBJ2-1, with D possibly TRBD1 on 5 matching bases. The CDR3 is made up of 17 amino acids. The germline CDR1 and CDR2 sequences are SGHRS and YFSETQ. The V gene lost 0 bases and the J gene lost 0 bases, with 13 bases spanning the gap. The CDR3 coding sequence is TGCGCCAGCAGCTTGGAAGTTGGGGCTTCCTCCTACAATGAGCAGTTCTTC. This sequence encodes CASSLEVGASSYNEQFF.

The chain recombines TRBV29-1 with TRBJ1-5; weak D call: TRBD1 (5 bases). Germline V gene lookup returns CDR1 SQVTM and CDR2 ANQGSEA. CDR3 length: 13 amino acids. V lost 7 bases and J 7 bases, leaving 17 bases between the germline ends. CDR3 nucleotides: TGCAGCGCTGGGAGCGGGGGAGGACAGCCCCAGCATTTT. It yields the protein CSAGSGGGQPQHF.

The rearrangement links TRBV29-1 to TRBJ1-5; 7 bases align to TRBD1. Unmatched junction bases numbered 6, after V lost 7 bases and J lost 3 bases. Germline V CDR1 and CDR2: SQVTM, ANQGSEA. The CDR3 runs 13 residues. The CDR3 region is CSASQGINQPQHF. Written as DNA, the CDR3 is TGCAGCGCGTCACAGGGGATCAATCAGCCCCAGCATTTT.

The chain couples TRBV5-4 to TRBJ1-6, with unresolved D. The germline V and J ends were trimmed by 2 bases and 14 bases, with 17 bases remaining between them. CDR1 is SGHNT, CDR2 YYREEE, per germline (reference sequence). CDR3 length: 14 residues. The CDR3 here is CASSFASPQGSLHF. The CDR3 bases are TGTGCCAGCAGCTTCGCCAGCCCTCAAGGGTCCCTCCACTTT.